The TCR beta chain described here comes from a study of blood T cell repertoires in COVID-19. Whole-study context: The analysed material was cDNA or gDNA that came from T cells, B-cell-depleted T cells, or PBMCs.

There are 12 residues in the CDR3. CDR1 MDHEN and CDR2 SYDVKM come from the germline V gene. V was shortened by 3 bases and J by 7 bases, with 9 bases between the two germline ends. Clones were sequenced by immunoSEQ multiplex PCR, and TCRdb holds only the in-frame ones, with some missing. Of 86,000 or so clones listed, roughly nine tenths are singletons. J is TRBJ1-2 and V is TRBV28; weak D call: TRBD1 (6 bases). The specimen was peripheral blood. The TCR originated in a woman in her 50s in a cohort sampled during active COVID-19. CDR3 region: CASSLLGGGYTF. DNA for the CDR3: TGTGCCAGCAGTTTGTTAGGGGGTGGCTACACCTTC.